This TCR beta chain was retrieved from a study of identical twins. TCRdb processed the 5' RACE reads anew with MiXCR; each CDR3 protein has one entry. The sample has some 460,000 distinct CDR3 sequences; around 14% are singletons. Germline V CDR1 and CDR2: MNHEY, SMNVEV (reference sequence). The CDR3 spans 12 residues. The V end was cut by 8 bases, the J end by 10 bases, with 16 bases between. The same sample was also used in a study of yellow fever vaccine responses in identical twins.

Source material: CD4+ T cells sorted from blood. The sequence was collected from a young woman in good health. V is TRBV27 and J is TRBJ2-3; D perhaps matches TRBD2 (5 bases). The CDR3 DNA sequence: TGTGCCAGCGCCTTCGGCGGAGGCGCGCAGTATTTT. This gives the protein CASAFGGGAQYF.